This T cell receptor (beta chain) was retrieved from a study of cytomegalovirus exposure and HLA in healthy donors. CDR1 SGDLS and CDR2 YYNGEE come from the germline V gene. This CDR3 region has 15 residues. V was shortened by 3 bases and J by 1 base, with 11 bases between the two germline ends. PCR was performed using 60 Vbeta and 13 Jbeta primers. Sequenced by immunoSEQ multiplex PCR; TCRdb stores in-frame clones only, minus some. The sample has about 140,000 clones; 65% to 90% are singletons. The clonotype originates from a female donor in good health and CMV-seronegative. The J gene is TRBJ1-3, the V gene TRBV9, with TRBD1 as a possible D gene (6 bases). The sequencing sample was made of PBMCs. CDR3 protein: CASSERGTSGNTIYF. The CDR3, as DNA: TGTGCCAGCAGCGAAAGAGGGACATCTGGAAACACCATATATTTT.